This T cell receptor (beta chain) emerged from a study of Ad26.COV2.S vaccination and SARS-CoV-2 variants. V shed 2 bases and J 3 bases; nucleotides not matched to a gene: 15. CDR1 MNHEY and CDR2 SVGEGT come from the germline V gene. The CDR3 is 18 amino acids. Treatment described: about 20 received Ad26.COV2.S at low or high dose, single or two shots; several received placebo; per-sample allocation not given. Samples analyzed were those drawn on day 63 after the first vaccine or placebo injection. In the vaccine, an Ad26 vector expressed the SARS-CoV-2 spike of the Wuhan strain. Assay: immunoSEQ multiplex PCR; the TCRdb copy retains only in-frame clones and omits some. The top ten clones hold 1.5% to 2.5% of a sample with some 340,000 clones, about 82% of them seen once.

The sequenced sample was peripheral blood, obtained in a trial of Ad26.COV2.S vaccine versus placebo. The receptor's source is a person between 18 and 65 years old who received the Ad26.COV2.S COVID-19 vaccine or a placebo. The chain is built from TRBV6-2 or TRBV6-3 and TRBJ2-7, with 8 bases identical to TRBD1. The DNA for the CDR3 is TGTGCCAGCAGTTACGCGACGTCGGGACAGGCGCCGCACTACGAGCAGTACTTC. Translated: CASSYATSGQAPHYEQYF.